Here is one TCR beta chain with its context. This entry belongs to a study of blood T cell repertoires in COVID-19. Data came from immunoSEQ multiplex PCR; TCRdb stores just in-frame clones and leaves some out. Among roughly 210,000 clones listed, around 80% were seen once. The clonotype originates from an elderly woman with COVID-19, enrolled during active disease. Sequences were obtained from peripheral blood.

The CDR3 DNA is TGTGCCAGCTCACCAATAGCAGGGGGCGAGCAGTACGTC. Translating gives CASSPIAGGEQYV. The chain joins TRBV18 to TRBJ2-7, with 7 bases matching TRBD1. After removal of 2 bases from V and 6 bases from J, the junction contained 4 bases not matched to a gene. CDR3 length: 13 amino acids. Germline V gene sequence: CDR1 KGHSH, CDR2 LQKENI.